Below are 18 T cell receptor beta chains sequenced from a single sample in a study of cytomegalovirus exposure and HLA in healthy donors. The study ran its PCR with 60 Vbeta and 13 Jbeta primers. Sequencing used immunoSEQ multiplex PCR; TCRdb keeps in-frame clones, though not all of them. The sample holds some 180,000 clones, around a tenth seen once. What was sequenced was PBMCs. All receptors derive from a woman in her twenties or thirties in good health and CMV-seropositive.

This clone was counted a few times. This chain links TRBV5-6 with TRBJ2-5; perhaps TRBD1 as D (6 bases). The J call could be wrong; TRBJ2-7 is a better fit for the DNA end. This CDR3 region has 13 residues. From germline, CDR1 is SGHDT and CDR2 YYEEEE. The CDR3 coding sequence is TGTGCCAGCAGCTTCGGGACATCCTACGAGCAGTACTTC. Residues: CASSFGTSYEQYF.

This clone came up a few times. In DNA, the CDR3 is TGTGCCAGCAGCGTAGAGGCGGGTCTCACAGATACGCAGTATTTT. Amino acid sequence: CASSVEAGLTDTQYF. The chain combines TRBV9 with TRBJ2-3; tentatively, D is TRBD2 (5 bases). Germline assignment: CDR1 SGDLS and CDR2 YYNGEE. Trimming removed 0 bases from V and 2 bases from J, with 10 bases in between. There are 15 residues in the CDR3.

The CDR3 nucleotides read TGTGCCAGCAGCCCCAGGACAGGGCATCCCTCTGGGGCCAACGTCCTGACTTTC. Protein: CASSPRTGHPSGANVLTF. V and J are TRBV7-9 and TRBJ2-6; 8 bases agree with TRBD1. The CDR3 contains 18 residues. V lost 5 bases, J lost 0 bases, and 9 bases stayed unmatched. Germline lookup yields CDR1 SEHNR and CDR2 FQNEAQ (reference sequence).

J is TRBJ2-7 and V is TRBV5-1; 13 bases match TRBD2. Trimming took 0 bases from V and 3 from J; bases not matched to a gene: 9. Germline CDR1 and CDR2: SGHRS and YFSETQ. This CDR3 region has 18 residues. CDR3 in DNA: TGCGCCAGCAGCTTGGCTACTTTCGGGACTAGCGGGAACTACGAGCAGTACTTC. The encoded protein is CASSLATFGTSGNYEQYF. Looking up the rest from reference TRBV5-1 and TRBJ2-7 gives the full variable domain: KAGVTQTPRYLIKTRGQQVTLSCSPISGHRSVSWYQQTPGQGLQFLFEYFSETQRNKGNFPGRFSGRQFSNSRSEMNVSTLELGDSALYLCASSLATFGTSGNYEQYFGPGTRLTVT.

The CDR3 bases are TGCGCCAGCACAGGGGGGCAACACACCGGGGAGCTGTTTTTT. As protein: CASTGGQHTGELFF. This sequence joins TRBV5-1 and TRBJ2-2; D is possibly TRBD1 (7 bases). CDR3 length: 14 amino acids. V was trimmed by 6 bases and J by 3 bases, leaving 12 bases between them. The germline V gene encodes CDR1 SGHRS and CDR2 YFSETQ.

This chain links TRBV11-2 with TRBJ2-7, with D uncertain. The ends were cut back, 0 bases at V and 3 bases at J, with 12 bases in the middle. Germline-derived CDR1 and CDR2 are SGHAT and FQNNGV. The CDR3 is made up of 15 amino acids. In DNA, the CDR3 is TGTGCCAGCAGCTTAGATCTTGACTGGGTCTACGAGCAGTACTTC. It encodes CASSLDLDWVYEQYF.

This clone has only a few counts. CDR3 DNA sequence: TGTGCCAGCAGTTACGGGCTTGTCTATGGCTACACCTTC. Protein sequence: CASSYGLVYGYTF. The chain couples TRBV6-5 to TRBJ1-2, with D unresolved. Deletions cut 2 bases from V and 4 bases from J, with 8 bases between. Per germline, CDR1 MNHEY and CDR2 SVGAGI. This CDR3 is 13 amino acids long.

The chain combines TRBV2 with TRBJ2-3, with a tentative D call TRBD2 (6 bases). The germline V gene has CDR1 SNHLY and CDR2 FYNNEI. CDR3 length: 14 amino acids. The ends were cut back, 3 bases at V and 4 bases at J, with 11 bases in the middle. The CDR3 DNA reads TGTGCCAGCAGTGATGGGGGGATCTCAGATACGCAGTATTTT. Protein: CASSDGGISDTQYF.

The chain employs TRBV6-6 and TRBJ1-1, with 7 nucleotides matching TRBD1. The CDR3 sequence is 15 residues long. V shed 4 bases and J 0 bases; nucleotides not matched to a gene: 5. Per germline, CDR1 MNHNY and CDR2 SVGAGI (reference sequence). CDR3 residues: CASSFHRGLNTEAFF. In nucleotides, the CDR3 is TGTGCCAGCAGTTTCCACAGGGGACTGAACACTGAAGCTTTCTTT.

The chain couples TRBV6-1 to TRBJ2-7; TRBD2 agrees at 8 bases. Germline V gene lookup returns CDR1 MNHNS and CDR2 SASEGT. After removal of 10 bases from V and 0 bases from J, the junction contained 8 bases not matched to a gene. The CDR3 runs 14 residues. The CDR3 bases are TGTGCCATTCCCCTAGCGGGTCGCTCCTACGAGCAGTACTTC. Its translation is CAIPLAGRSYEQYF.

The V and J genes are TRBV4-2 and TRBJ2-1, with 11 bases matching TRBD2. Trimming at V came to 2 bases and at J to 9 bases, leaving 15 bases not matched to a gene. The germline CDR1 and CDR2 sequences are LGHNA and YNFKEQ. CDR3 length equals 18 residues. Here the CDR3 DNA reads TGTGCCAGCAGCCAATTTGGGGTGCTGGTAGCGGGAGGGCGTGAGCAGTTCTTC. It translates to CASSQFGVLVAGGREQFF.

V is TRBV4-2 and J is TRBJ2-3; 12 bases line up with TRBD2. Germline V CDR1 and CDR2: LGHNA, YNFKEQ. V gave up 0 bases and J gave up 0 bases; unmatched junction bases: 10. The CDR3 runs 20 residues. The CDR3, as DNA: TGTGCCAGCAGCCAAGATGGACTAGCGGGATATGAACCTAGCACAGATACGCAGTATTTT. Residues: CASSQDGLAGYEPSTDTQYF.

The chain carries TRBV2 and TRBJ2-3; 9 bases align to TRBD2. Germline loops: CDR1 SNHLY, CDR2 FYNNEI. The CDR3 sequence is 19 residues long. The trim removed 2 bases at V and 4 bases at J, leaving 16 bases unmatched. CDR3: CASSEREGPSGGSSDTQYF. The DNA of the CDR3 is TGTGCCAGCAGTGAAAGGGAGGGGCCCAGCGGGGGGAGCTCAGATACGCAGTATTTT.

This clone has just a few counts. The chain has TRBV18 and TRBJ2-7; TRBD1 matches 8 bases. With V trimmed by 3 bases and J by 4 bases, 14 bases remained unmatched. This CDR3 spans 17 amino acids. Germline V lookup: CDR1 KGHSH, CDR2 LQKENI. CDR3 in DNA: TGTGCCAGCTCACCCTGGGCTATTGGACAGGGCTTTTACGAGCAGTACTTC. Protein product: CASSPWAIGQGFYEQYF.

J is TRBJ1-3 and V is TRBV19; tentative D call: TRBD1 (6 bases). The V gene lost 5 bases and the J gene lost 2 bases, with 13 bases spanning the gap. The CDR3 runs 15 residues. Germline V gives CDR1 LNHDA, CDR2 SQIVND (reference sequence). CDR3 protein: CASSLQGGTGNTIYF. The CDR3 coding sequence is TGTGCCAGTAGTCTCCAAGGGGGAACTGGAAACACCATATATTTT. The full variable domain, completed using reference TRBV19 and TRBJ1-3, is DGGITQSPKYLFRKEGQNVTLSCEQNLNHDAMYWYRQDPGQGLRLIYYSQIVNDFQKGDIAEGYSVSREKKESFPLTVTSAQKNPTAFYLCASSLQGGTGNTIYFGEGSWLTVV.

This clone was observed a few times. The CDR3 nucleotides are TGTGCCAGCAGTGCCTCCCAACTCTCCTACAATGAGCAGTTCTTC. Translated, it gives CASSASQLSYNEQFF. The chain links TRBV25-1 to TRBJ2-1; no clear D gene. From germline, CDR1 is MGHDK and CDR2 SYGVNS. The V and J ends lost 4 bases and 0 bases respectively, with 10 bases between them. The CDR3 runs 15 residues.

The table lists this clone with a few counts. V and J are TRBV7-2 and TRBJ1-2, with D perhaps TRBD1 (5 bases). The CDR3 is 14 residues long. Trimming cost V 2 bases and J 3 bases, with 10 bases left between them. Looked up from germline, CDR1 is SGHTA and CDR2 is FQGNSA. The DNA for the CDR3 is TGTGCCAGCAGCTTACAAGACAGTTACTATGGCTACACCTTC. Encoded protein: CASSLQDSYYGYTF.

This clone showed up just a few times. Mismatch with germline at one junction end may stem from a read error. The rearrangement joins TRBV27 to TRBJ2-7, with D uncertain. CDR3 length: 14 amino acids. The germline V gene has CDR1 MNHEY and CDR2 SMNVEV (reference sequence). The CDR3 DNA is TGTGCCAGCAACCCCTACGCACAGTCCTCCGAGCAGTACTTC. Protein product: CASNPYAQSSEQYF.